This note documents a single T cell receptor (beta chain) sequence. What it binds is not known. The data are from a study of cytomegalovirus exposure and HLA in healthy donors. Findings of the study overall: Apparent HLA restriction characterized most CMV-associated TCR beta chains in a later analysis.

In the PCR, 60 Vbeta and 13 Jbeta primers were used. Libraries were prepared by immunoSEQ multiplex PCR; TCRdb keeps only in-frame clonotypes and omits some of them. The data show 140,000 or so clones, with around 10% seen just once and 1.8% held by the top ten. The sequencing input was PBMCs. This sequence was found in a male donor in good health and CMV-seronegative.

The CDR3 here is CAWETGHSGVDTIYF. The CDR3 DNA sequence: TGTGCCTGGGAAACCGGACATTCTGGAGTTGACACCATATATTTT. The V call is TRBV30, the J call TRBJ1-3; a weak D match, TRBD1 (5 bases). Trimming removed 5 bases at V and 8 bases at J, with 22 bases between. The CDR3 extends over 15 amino acids. Germline lookup yields CDR1 GTSNPN and CDR2 SVGIG (reference sequence).